This T cell receptor beta chain was sequenced for a study of blood T cell repertoires in COVID-19. CDR1 is MDHEN and CDR2 is SYDVKM in the germline V gene. Trimming took 8 bases from V and 1 from J, leaving 14 bases between them. CDR3 length: 14 residues. As processed by the authors: How many nucleated cells were present was estimated from reference gene primer amplification. Repertoires were generated with immunoSEQ multiplex PCR, while TCRdb's copy carries only in-frame clones and drops some. The V and J calls and clone size were taken over from that table, and D and trimming were inferred from the DNA. The sample has 60,000 to 85,000 clones, 75% to 95% seen once.

The chain links TRBV28 to TRBJ1-1, with D unresolved. The sample was peripheral blood. The receptor's source is a man in his forties with COVID-19, enrolled during active disease. The CDR3 sequence is CASEVGSSNTEAFF. DNA for the CDR3: TGTGCCAGCGAGGTAGGCAGTTCGAACACTGAAGCTTTCTTT.